A selection of T cell receptor beta chains follows, all from one sample in a study of T cell responses to AZD1222 COVID-19 vaccine. This table comes from immunoSEQ multiplex PCR, and its TCRdb copy is limited to in-frame clones, with some not included. The profile covers tens of thousands of clones, with approximately 89% appearing a single time and about 2.2% taken by the ten largest. Sequenced here: peripheral blood, sampled on day 0 of AZD1222 vaccination. These receptors all come from an adult in good health. The conserved cysteine and the conserved F or W are not part of the CDR3 here. The order of the fields is J gene, V gene, CDR3 protein.

j_gene: TRBJ2-5; v_gene: TRBV4-2; CDR3aa: ASSQEGGRGRGETQY
j_gene: TRBJ2-7; v_gene: TRBV3-1/TRBV3-2; CDR3aa: ASSQGTEQY
j_gene: TRBJ1-1; v_gene: TRBV7-8; CDR3aa: ASSLDTSSTEAF
j_gene: TRBJ2-2; v_gene: TRBV19; CDR3aa: ASSIPNTGELF
j_gene: TRBJ2-1; v_gene: TRBV29-1; CDR3aa: SVRAYNEQF
j_gene: TRBJ2-4; v_gene: TRBV29-1; CDR3aa: SATSTKNIQY
j_gene: TRBJ2-1; v_gene: TRBV15; CDR3aa: ATSREVAAQGNEQF
j_gene: TRBJ2-7; v_gene: TRBV28; CDR3aa: ASSGGQGALREQY
j_gene: TRBJ1-6; v_gene: TRBV19; CDR3aa: ASTGGQGVVGNSPLH
j_gene: TRBJ2-1; v_gene: TRBV29-1; CDR3aa: SGGFSYNEQF
j_gene: TRBJ2-4; v_gene: TRBV3-1/TRBV3-2; CDR3aa: ASSPGNIQY
j_gene: TRBJ2-1; v_gene: TRBV28; CDR3aa: ASISSVGTGQF
j_gene: TRBJ2-3; v_gene: TRBV10-3; CDR3aa: ATRLAGEDTQY
j_gene: TRBJ1-1; v_gene: TRBV29-1; CDR3aa: SVEDLRPRDTEAF
j_gene: TRBJ1-4; v_gene: TRBV4-2; CDR3aa: ASSQGGSTNEKLF
j_gene: TRBJ2-3; v_gene: TRBV7-7; CDR3aa: ASSSRAGETHTQY
j_gene: TRBJ1-1; v_gene: TRBV12-3/TRBV12-4; CDR3aa: ASSFMSYTEAF
j_gene: TRBJ1-5; v_gene: TRBV2; CDR3aa: ASSEQGVSNQPQH
j_gene: TRBJ2-7; v_gene: TRBV7-9; CDR3aa: ASSSGRDSVYEQY
j_gene: TRBJ2-7; v_gene: TRBV3-1/TRBV3-2; CDR3aa: ASSHVRSSYEQY
j_gene: TRBJ1-5; v_gene: TRBV12-3/TRBV12-4; CDR3aa: ASREQDNQPQH
j_gene: TRBJ1-1; v_gene: TRBV30; CDR3aa: AWRIDLTEAF
j_gene: TRBJ2-1; v_gene: TRBV5-1; CDR3aa: ASSLQGQGNGNEQF
j_gene: TRBJ2-4; v_gene: TRBV18; CDR3aa: ASSPPDRPPDKNIQY
j_gene: TRBJ1-1; v_gene: TRBV6-5; CDR3aa: ASSRGGVNTEAF
j_gene: TRBJ1-5; v_gene: TRBV12-5; CDR3aa: ASGFGAPNQPQH
j_gene: TRBJ2-7; v_gene: TRBV12-3/TRBV12-4; CDR3aa: ASSLGNVKPR
j_gene: TRBJ1-1; v_gene: TRBV5-6; CDR3aa: ASSLGAIGTEAF
j_gene: TRBJ2-1; v_gene: TRBV6-2/TRBV6-3; CDR3aa: ASSNPRNEQF
j_gene: TRBJ1-2; v_gene: TRBV12-3/TRBV12-4; CDR3aa: ASSSARAGYT
j_gene: TRBJ2-3; v_gene: TRBV7-2; CDR3aa: ASSFGLEGDTQY
j_gene: TRBJ2-7; v_gene: TRBV27; CDR3aa: ASSLSRGDYEQY
j_gene: TRBJ1-6; v_gene: TRBV18; CDR3aa: ASSPGQGMGSPLH
j_gene: TRBJ2-1; v_gene: TRBV7-2; CDR3aa: ASSLTTTSGGYNEQF
j_gene: TRBJ2-3; v_gene: TRBV6-5; CDR3aa: ASRRQGVDTQY
j_gene: TRBJ1-5; v_gene: TRBV19; CDR3aa: ANLNQPQH
j_gene: TRBJ1-2; v_gene: TRBV7-2; CDR3aa: ASENGGQPNYGYT
j_gene: TRBJ1-2; v_gene: TRBV7-2; CDR3aa: ASTVVGGAHGYT
j_gene: TRBJ1-2; v_gene: TRBV6-5; CDR3aa: ASSYRQGDGYT
j_gene: TRBJ1-2; v_gene: TRBV11-3; CDR3aa: ASSSAPPGVNYGYT
j_gene: TRBJ2-3; v_gene: TRBV3-1/TRBV3-2; CDR3aa: ASRQTPGLAVDTQY